The 22 T cell receptor beta chains below all came from one sample that was sequenced in a study of neurological immune-mediated disorders. The time point here: longitudinal time-point 1 (baseline). TCRdb ran MiXCR on the 5' RACE reads and lists one entry per CDR3 protein. The sample carries approximately 37,000 distinct CDR3 sequences, approximately 3% recorded once. Sequenced sample: PBMCs. The receptors stem from a woman aged 55-69 years with multiple sclerosis.

Points on this clonotype: With a much larger clone just one base away, this may be a read error. The gene calls are TRBV18 and TRBJ1-4; D is perhaps TRBD1 (5 bases). The CDR3 runs to 14 residues. The V end lost 3 bases, the J end lost 8 bases, and 13 bases lay between the germline ends. Germline V gives CDR1 KGHSH, CDR2 LQKENI. The DNA for the CDR3 is TGTGCCAGCTCACCGCGCAGGGTCTGGGAAAAACTGTTTTTT. As protein: CASSPRRVWEKLFF.

This clonotype has at least ten counts. The rearrangement joins TRBV20-1 to TRBJ1-6; 9 bases fit TRBD1. The CDR3 runs to 14 residues. Germline assignment: CDR1 DFQATT and CDR2 SNEGSKA (reference sequence). The J segment lost 7 bases and the V segment lost 5 bases, leaving 6 bases of the junction unmatched. This CDR3 is CSALGTGQNSPLHF. CDR3 DNA: TGCAGTGCTCTGGGGACAGGGCAAAATTCACCCCTCCACTTT.

In this sample, this clonotype turned up many times. The chain links TRBV5-1 to TRBJ2-7; 9 nucleotides match TRBD2. The CDR3 contains 15 residues. V was pared by 2 bases and J by 1 base, with 4 bases of the junction left unmatched. Germline CDR1 and CDR2: SGHRS and YFSETQ. The CDR3 DNA is TGCGCCAGCAGCTTCACTAGCGGGTATTCCTACGAGCAGTACTTC. Translated, it gives CASSFTSGYSYEQYF.

This clonotype was counted many times. The chain couples TRBV5-1 to TRBJ2-7, with 8 bases fitting TRBD2. The junction had 8 bases not matched to a gene; V was cut back by 5 bases and J by 1 base. Germline V gene lookup returns CDR1 SGHRS and CDR2 YFSETQ. The CDR3 is made up of 15 amino acids. The chain's CDR3 is CASRILSGESYEQYF. For the CDR3, the DNA is TGCGCCAGCAGAATTCTTAGCGGGGAGTCCTACGAGCAGTACTTC.

There are many counts of this clonotype. Its ends do not fully match the called genes, so a read error is possible. The chain recombines TRBV4-1 with TRBJ2-1; D is perhaps TRBD1 (7 bases). This CDR3 is 11 amino acids long. The germline V gene has CDR1 MGHRA and CDR2 YSYEKL. The CDR3 loop reads CASSQTTGRIF. The DNA of the CDR3 is TGCGCCAGCAGCCAAACGACAGGGAGGATCTTC.

Many counts were recorded for this clonotype. The V gene is TRBV6-6, the J gene TRBJ2-1, with 10 bases fitting TRBD1. This CDR3 spans 15 amino acids. CDR1 and CDR2 (germline): MNHNY, SVGAGI (reference sequence). V lost 5 bases to trimming and J lost 6 bases; unmatched junction nucleotides: 7. CDR3 in amino acids: CASSQRQGAVNEQFF. The CDR3 DNA is TGTGCCAGCAGTCAACGACAGGGGGCGGTCAATGAGCAGTTCTTC.

This clonotype was counted many times. V and J are TRBV3-1 and TRBJ2-4; tentative D call: TRBD2 (6 bases). Germline V gene data show CDR1 as LGHDT and CDR2 as YNNKEL (reference sequence). The CDR3 is 13 residues long. V lost 4 bases and J lost 5, with 9 bases in between. Here the CDR3 reads CASSPGSQNIQYF. CDR3 DNA: TGTGCCAGCAGCCCCGGGAGCCAAAACATTCAGTACTTC.

The sample holds many counts of this clonotype. This rearrangement joins TRBV29-1 to TRBJ1-2; D gene ambiguous. The CDR3 extends over 13 amino acids. The germline V gene has CDR1 SQVTM and CDR2 ANQGSEA. V was pared by 2 bases and J by 4 bases, with 11 bases between. The CDR3 DNA is TGCAGCGTTGAATCTTCCAGCTTCTATGGCTACACCTTC. Its translation is CSVESSSFYGYTF.

This clonotype was found many times. This chain joins TRBV29-1 and TRBJ2-5, with 7 bases lining up with TRBD2. This CDR3 has 14 amino acids. V dropped 8 bases and J dropped 5; count of bases not matched to a gene: 14. Germline V gives CDR1 SQVTM, CDR2 ANQGSEA. Written as DNA, the CDR3 is TGCAGCTCCCTCAGGGCAGGGAGGGTGGAGACCCAGTACTTC. Translating gives CSSLRAGRVETQYF.

In its sample, this clonotype was seen many times. The rearrangement uses TRBV14 and TRBJ2-3, with 7 nucleotides matching TRBD2. The V segment lost 4 bases and the J segment 2 bases; nucleotides outside the gene matches: 12. This CDR3 has 17 residues. CDR1 and CDR2 (germline): SGHDN, FVKESK. Here the CDR3 reads CASSPGNPGLITDTQYF. DNA for the CDR3: TGTGCCAGCAGCCCCGGAAACCCGGGACTAATCACAGATACGCAGTATTTT.

This clonotype was seen many times. Here the CDR3 DNA reads TGCGCCAGCAGCTTGGCCTCTGGGGCCAACGTCCTGACTTTC. It translates to CASSLASGANVLTF. The J gene is TRBJ2-6, the V gene TRBV5-1; the D is unclear. V gave up 0 bases and J gave up 0 bases, with 1 base separating them. The length of the CDR3 is 14 residues. Germline CDR1 SGHRS, CDR2 YFSETQ.

Ten or more counts support this clonotype. V gene TRBV5-1 combines with J gene TRBJ2-1, with 10 positions matching TRBD2. J lost 10 bases, V lost 0 bases, and 7 bases had no gene match. Germline CDR1 is SGHRS and CDR2 is YFSETQ. The CDR3 totals 15 residues. The CDR3 DNA follows: TGCGCCAGCAGCTTGGTCCCCTCGACTAGCGGGGAGCAGTTCTTC. Translated: CASSLVPSTSGEQFF.

This clonotype is medium-sized by share. The chain has TRBV5-1 and TRBJ2-4; 7 positions match TRBD2. The CDR3 contains 12 residues. Trimming at V came to 1 base and at J to 15 bases, leaving 7 bases not matched to a gene. CDR1 is SGHRS, CDR2 YFSETQ, per germline. The CDR3 sequence is CASSLSGEKGYF. CDR3 nucleotides: TGCGCCAGCAGCTTGAGCGGGGAGAAAGGGTACTTC. The whole variable domain, remainder taken from reference TRBV5-1 and TRBJ2-4, is KAGVTQTPRYLIKTRGQQVTLSCSPISGHRSVSWYQQTPGQGLQFLFEYFSETQRNKGNFPGRFSGRQFSNSRSEMNVSTLELGDSALYLCASSLSGEKGYFGAGTRLSVL.

There are many counts of this clonotype. The chain carries TRBV27 and TRBJ2-1; D unclear. The CDR3 runs 13 residues. Trimming removed 6 bases at V and 3 bases at J, with 9 bases between. Germline V gene data show CDR1 as MNHEY and CDR2 as SMNVEV (reference sequence). The CDR3 sequence is CASSRMSYNEQFF. CDR3 DNA sequence: TGTGCCAGCAGCCGCATGAGCTACAATGAGCAGTTCTTC.

For this clonotype: This could be a read error, since a much larger clone is one nucleotide away. The V and J genes are TRBV2 and TRBJ2-7, with D perhaps assigned TRBD1 or TRBD2 (5 bases each). The CDR3 length is 13 residues. Germline lookup yields CDR1 SNHLY and CDR2 FYNNEI. CDR3 protein: CTSSGDGPYEQYF. The CDR3, as DNA: TGTACCAGCAGTGGGGACGGTCCCTACGAGCAGTACTTC.

This clonotype was recorded at least ten times. The junction shows a germline mismatch at one end, possibly a read error. This chain uses TRBV20-1 with TRBJ1-6; D not resolved. Germline V CDR1 and CDR2: DFQATT, SNEGSKA (reference sequence). The CDR3 loop spans 16 amino acids. For the CDR3, the DNA is TGCAGTGCTAGAAATATAGGCGGGATATGGGATTCAACCCTCAACTTT. Encoded protein: CSARNIGGIWDSTLNF.

This clonotype was observed at least ten times. CDR3 sequence (DNA): TGTGCCAGCACCCCCCTAGCGGATAGCACAGATACGCAGTATTTT. It encodes CASTPLADSTDTQYF. The J gene is TRBJ2-3, the V gene TRBV6-5; 7 positions match TRBD2. There are 15 residues in the CDR3. J gave up 0 bases and V 7 bases, and 7 bases lay outside the gene matches. The germline CDR1 and CDR2 sequences are MNHEY and SVGAGI.

This clonotype was observed many times. The V gene is TRBV12-3 or TRBV12-4, the J gene TRBJ2-7; D may be TRBD2 (5 bases). Trimming shortened V by 5 bases and J by 0 bases, and 11 bases separated the two germline ends. The CDR3 spans 14 residues. The CDR3 sequence is CASSVFGDSYEQYF. The CDR3 nucleotides are TGTGCCAGCAGTGTCTTCGGGGACTCCTACGAGCAGTACTTC.

Many counts were recorded for this clonotype. This chain joins TRBV7-9 and TRBJ1-1; D ambiguous. The CDR3 length is 16 residues. Per germline, CDR1 SEHNR and CDR2 FQNEAQ (reference sequence). The V end lost 4 bases, the J end lost 11 bases, and 26 bases lay between the germline ends. The CDR3 region is CASSSLMAVSSYLAFF. The CDR3 nucleotides read TGTGCCAGCAGCTCACTCATGGCTGTCAGTTCGTATCTGGCTTTCTTT.

This clonotype was counted many times. The V call is TRBV29-1, the J call TRBJ2-3; D possibly corresponds to TRBD2 (5 bases). CDR3 length equals 13 residues. The germline V and J ends were trimmed by 3 bases and 2 bases, with 9 bases remaining between them. Germline V gene sequence: CDR1 SQVTM, CDR2 ANQGSEA. This CDR3 reads CSVDSGYTDTQYF. CDR3 DNA: TGCAGCGTTGATTCGGGGTACACAGATACGCAGTATTTT.

The sample holds many counts of this clonotype. V usage is TRBV30 and J usage is TRBJ1-1; possibly TRBD1 for D (5 bases). The CDR3 runs 12 residues. Germline-derived CDR1 and CDR2 are GTSNPN and SVGIG (reference sequence). CDR3 loop: CVPAGGDTEAFF. Here the CDR3 DNA reads TGTGTGCCCGCCGGGGGGGACACTGAAGCTTTCTTT.

This clonotype was detected many times. This rearrangement joins TRBV3-1 to TRBJ2-1; TRBD2 matches 16 bases. Trimming took 7 bases from V and 8 from J; bases not matched to a gene: 8. Per germline, CDR1 LGHDT and CDR2 YNNKEL (reference sequence). CDR3 size: 16 residues. The CDR3: CASTGTSGGARDEQFF. CDR3 sequence (DNA): TGTGCCAGCACCGGGACTAGCGGGGGGGCTCGGGATGAGCAGTTCTTC.